The present T cell receptor beta chain was sequenced within a study of cytomegalovirus exposure and HLA in healthy donors. Findings of the study overall: Most observed TCR sequences were rare, whereas some public TCRs were detected in many donors. HLA restriction was apparent for most CMV-associated TCR beta chains in a later analysis.

Use of 60 Vbeta and 13 Jbeta primers characterized the PCR. Assay: immunoSEQ multiplex PCR; the TCRdb copy retains only in-frame clones and omits some. The table lists 180,000 or so clones, 75% of them singletons. The CDR3 consists of 13 residues. V was shortened by 4 bases and J by 0 bases, with 7 bases between the two germline ends. Per the germline V gene, CDR1 is SGHAT and CDR2 is FQNNGV. Concerning this clone itself: Antigen unknown.

This chain joins TRBV11-2 and TRBJ2-7, with a tentative D call TRBD1 (5 bases). The clonotype was recovered from a woman in her 40s in good health and CMV-seropositive. Sequenced: PBMCs. CDR3: CASSSGHSYEQYF. For the CDR3, the DNA is TGTGCCAGCAGCTCCGGACACTCCTACGAGCAGTACTTC.